This TCR beta chain was recovered during a study of T cells in tumors after PD-1 blockade. About the study: Blood samples averaged around 120,000 templates (range roughly 21,000-290,000) and fewer than 45,000 unique clonotypes.

The protocol was immunoSEQ multiplex PCR, while the TCRdb copy is restricted to in-frame clones and leaves out a portion. The data show tens of thousands of clones, 79% seen once. This clone was recorded many times. Its antigen is not identified. Other DNA sequences in this sample translate to the same CDR3. The V gene lost 0 bases and the J gene lost 1 base, with 9 bases spanning the gap. CDR1 is MNHEY, CDR2 SMNVEV, per germline (reference sequence). The CDR3 contains 15 residues. Study conclusions and caveats: Some novel exhausted tumor clones appeared in pre-treatment blood, suggesting peripheral recruitment.

The chain carries TRBV27 and TRBJ1-1; D unclear. This receptor was obtained from a human donor with advanced basal cell or squamous cell carcinoma (not recorded which). The sample consisted of PBMCs, taken before anti-PD-1 therapy. The CDR3 sequence is CASSLSKAPNTEAFF. CDR3 nucleotides: TGTGCCAGCAGTTTATCCAAAGCACCGAACACTGAAGCTTTCTTT.